Here is one TCR beta chain with its context. This entry comes from a study of blood T cell repertoires in COVID-19. Study background: Nucleic acid was either cDNA or gDNA, and it came from T cells, B-cell-depleted T cells, or PBMCs.

This CDR3 region has 15 residues. Looked up from germline, CDR1 is KGHSH and CDR2 is LQKENI. V lost 4 bases, J lost 3 bases, and 5 bases stayed unmatched. This table comes from immunoSEQ multiplex PCR, and its TCRdb copy is limited to in-frame clones, with some not included. The table lists over 200,000 clones, around 88% of them singletons, with about 4.5% in the top ten. Each participant's cohort was designated according to participant-reported clinical history. Exposed enrollees had met someone with a PCR-confirmed or clinician-diagnosed COVID-19 case at some point within the 2 weeks before study entry.

This sequence was found in a woman aged 25 to 39 who had been exposed to COVID-19. Sequenced sample: PBMCs or T cells enriched from blood (not recorded which). This chain uses TRBV18 with TRBJ2-2, with 7 nucleotides matching TRBD1. The CDR3 bases are TGTGCCAGCTCACTCGACAGGGTGGACACCGGGGAGCTGTTTTTT. Protein: CASSLDRVDTGELFF.